A single sample gave rise to the 5 T cell receptor beta chains below, sequenced in a study of blood T cell repertoires in COVID-19. Sequencing was performed with immunoSEQ multiplex PCR; in TCRdb, only in-frame clones are kept and a portion is missing. Here the sample spans some 200,000 clones, around four fifths being singletons. The sample comprised peripheral blood. Receptors originate from a man in his sixties with COVID-19, enrolled during active disease.

The CDR3 here is CASSVEAGPNTEAFF. DNA of the CDR3: TGTGCCAGCAGCGTAGAGGCAGGGCCGAACACTGAAGCTTTCTTT. The V gene is TRBV9, the J gene TRBJ1-1; possible D gene TRBD1, 5 bases. The CDR3 has 15 amino acids. Germline assignment: CDR1 SGDLS and CDR2 YYNGEE. Trimming shortened V by 0 bases and J by 1 base, and 10 bases separated the two germline ends.

This clone was counted a single time. DNA for the CDR3: TGTGCCAGCAGACGGACAGGGACCCTCTACAATGAGCAGTTCTTC. Translated: CASRRTGTLYNEQFF. The chain links TRBV3-1 (or the pseudogene TRBV3-2) to TRBJ2-1, with TRBD1 identical over 8 bases. The CDR3 is made up of 15 amino acids. V trimming: 6 bases; J trimming: 3 bases; junction bases outside the gene matches: 7. Germline V gene lookup returns CDR1 LGHDT and CDR2 YNNKEL (reference sequence).

This rearrangement joins TRBV11-2 to TRBJ1-3; TRBD1 might be the D (6 bases). CDR1 SGHAT and CDR2 FQNNGV come from the germline V gene. The CDR3 sequence is 15 residues long. V was pared by 4 bases and J by 2 bases, with 12 bases between. In DNA form, the CDR3 reads TGTGCCAGCAGCTCCTCGACAGGTCCTGGAAACACCATATATTTT. Protein product: CASSSSTGPGNTIYF.

Of note for this clone: This same CDR3 is encoded by further DNA sequences in the sample. This chain joins TRBV27 and TRBJ1-1, with a tentative D call TRBD1 (6 bases). The CDR3 runs 14 residues. Trimming stripped 5 bases from V and 2 bases from J, with 12 bases between. CDR1 is MNHEY, CDR2 SMNVEV, per germline (reference sequence). The CDR3 loop is CASSPRGFNTEAFF. DNA of the CDR3: TGTGCCAGCAGTCCAAGGGGGTTTAACACTGAAGCTTTCTTT.

This chain joins TRBV21-1 and TRBJ1-2; the table's TRBD1 call for D was not verified on the DNA. TRBV21-1 is a recognized pseudogene. The CDR3 covers 18 residues. The DNA for the CDR3 is TGTGCCAGCAGCAAAGGTGGGACAGTTTTTACTCTTCGCTATGGCTACACCTTC. Residues: CASSKGGTVFTLRYGYTF.